The TCR beta chain under discussion was sequenced for a study of control samples from healthy donors and cancer patients. Clones were sequenced by immunoSEQ multiplex PCR, and TCRdb holds only the in-frame ones, with some missing. The sample carries about 38,000 clones, about 86% recorded once. Trimming pared 3 bases from V and 12 bases from J, leaving 12 bases between. The CDR3 contains 12 residues. The TCR originated in an older woman with lung cancer. The chain is built from TRBV12-3 or TRBV12-4 and TRBJ1-5; possibly TRBD1 for D (6 bases). Sequences were obtained from PBMCs. The DNA for the CDR3 is TGTGCCAGCAGTTTCCAAGGAGGGGGCCAGCATTTT. The encoded protein is CASSFQGGGQHF.